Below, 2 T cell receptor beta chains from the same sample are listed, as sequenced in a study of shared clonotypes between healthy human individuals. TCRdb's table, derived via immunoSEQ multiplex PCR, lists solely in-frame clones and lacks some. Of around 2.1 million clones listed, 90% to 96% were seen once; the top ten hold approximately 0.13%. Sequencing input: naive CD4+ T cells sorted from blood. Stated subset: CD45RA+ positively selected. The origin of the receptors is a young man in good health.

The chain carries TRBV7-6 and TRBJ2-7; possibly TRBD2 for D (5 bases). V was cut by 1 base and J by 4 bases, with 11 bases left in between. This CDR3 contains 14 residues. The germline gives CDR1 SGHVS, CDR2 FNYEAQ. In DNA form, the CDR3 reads TGTGCCAGCAGCTTAGAGGAGGTTGCGTACGAGCAGTACTTC. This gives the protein CASSLEEVAYEQYF. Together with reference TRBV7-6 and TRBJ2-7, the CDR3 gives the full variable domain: GAGVSQSPRYKVTKRGQDVALRCDPISGHVSLYWYRQALGQGPEFLTYFNYEAQQDKSGLPNDRFSAERPEGSISTLTIQRTEQRDSAMYRCASSLEEVAYEQYFGPGTRLTVT.

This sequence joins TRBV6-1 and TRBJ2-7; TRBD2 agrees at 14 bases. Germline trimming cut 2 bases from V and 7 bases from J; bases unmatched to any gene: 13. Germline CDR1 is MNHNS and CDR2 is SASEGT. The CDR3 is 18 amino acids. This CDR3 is CASSEIFGGLAGVKEQYF. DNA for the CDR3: TGTGCCAGCAGTGAAATCTTCGGGGGACTAGCGGGAGTAAAAGAGCAGTACTTC.